A selection of T cell receptor beta chains follows, all from one sample in a study of blood T cell repertoires in COVID-19. Sequenced by immunoSEQ multiplex PCR; TCRdb stores in-frame clones only, minus some. The data hold 200,000 to 250,000 clones, with about 85% observed a single time. Material: peripheral blood. Receptors were obtained from a man aged 40-49 years with acute or convalescent COVID-19. The CDR3 runs from the conserved cysteine through the conserved F or W. Fields, in order: V gene, J gene, D gene, clone size, CDR3 DNA, CDR3 protein. D genes are given only for firm matches. The listing skips clone size in some rows; elsewhere it reads once, few, many or a size class.

TRBV24-1,TRBJ1-5,NA,NA,TGTGCCACCAGTGATAGGGCCAGAGCGGGCGATCAGCCCCAGCATTTT,CATSDRARAGDQPQHF
TRBV19,TRBJ2-3,NA,NA,TGTGCCAGTAGACTCAGGGGAGATACGCAGTATTTT,CASRLRGDTQYF
TRBV4-3,TRBJ1-5,NA,NA,TGCGCCAGCAGCCAAGGGGCTTGGGATCAGCCCCAGCATTTT,CASSQGAWDQPQHF
TRBV7-6,TRBJ2-7,TRBD2,few,TGTGCCAGCAGCCTACGGGGGGACGACTACGAGCAGTACTTC,CASSLRGDDYEQYF
TRBV7-2,TRBJ1-6,TRBD1,NA,TGTGCCAGCAGCTTCGACAGGGGCAATTCACCCCTCCACTTT,CASSFDRGNSPLHF
TRBV13,TRBJ1-1,TRBD1,NA,TGTGCCAGCAGCTTAGTCCCAGGACAGGGGGCTGAAGCTTTCTTT,CASSLVPGQGAEAFF
TRBV5-8,TRBJ1-2,TRBD1,NA,TGTGCCAGCGGAGCCCGGGACAGGGCGCATGGCTACACCTTC,CASGARDRAHGYTF
TRBV11-2,TRBJ1-6,TRBD1,NA,TGTGCCAGCAGCCTGGACAGGGTCTCTTCACCCCTCCACTTT,CASSLDRVSSPLHF
TRBV4-2,TRBJ2-1,NA,NA,TGTGCCAGCAGCCAAGAGGGGGGTAGGGACAATGAGCAGTTCTTC,CASSQEGGRDNEQFF
TRBV5-1,TRBJ2-5,TRBD2,NA,TGCGCCAGCAGCTTGGGCGCTAGCGGGGGCCAAGAGACCCAGTACTTC,CASSLGASGGQETQYF
TRBV7-2,TRBJ2-7,TRBD1,NA,TGTGCCAGCAGCTGGACGTTTCCGGGACAGGCGAACCACGAGCAGTACTTC,CASSWTFPGQANHEQYF
TRBV24-1,TRBJ2-5,NA,NA,TGTGCCACCAGTGATCCCTCTAGAGAAGAGACCCAGTACTTC,CATSDPSREETQYF
TRBV30,TRBJ1-2,TRBD1,NA,TGTGCCTCTGGACAGGGGGCGAACTATGGCTACACCTTC,CASGQGANYGYTF
TRBV3-1/TRBV3-2,TRBJ1-2,TRBD1,NA,TGTGCCAGCAGCCAAGAGGCGCTGACAGGGGGCGGCGGCTACACCTTC,CASSQEALTGGGGYTF
TRBV20-1,TRBJ1-2,NA,NA,TGCAGCGCTGGACAGAATGGCTACACCTTC,CSAGQNGYTF
TRBV2,TRBJ1-3,NA,NA,TGTGCCAGCAAGGAGTCGGGAAACACCATATATTTT,CASKESGNTIYF
TRBV6-5,TRBJ2-7,TRBD1,NA,TGTGCCAGCAGTTCGACAGGGGACGAGCAGTACTTC,CASSSTGDEQYF
TRBV11-2,TRBJ2-4,NA,NA,TGTGCCAGCAGCTTAAGTCTGGCGGACATTCAGTACTTC,CASSLSLADIQYF
TRBV9,TRBJ2-1,TRBD2,NA,TGTGCCAGCAGCCACCATGGCGGGGGAGATTACAATGAGCAGTTCTTC,CASSHHGGGDYNEQFF
TRBV3-1/TRBV3-2,TRBJ2-7,TRBD2,NA,TGTGCCAGCAGCCAAGAGTCTAGCGGGGCCTACGAGCAGTACTTC,CASSQESSGAYEQYF
TRBV2,TRBJ2-7,TRBD2,NA,TGTGCCAGCAGCGCTGGGACTAGCGGGGGGGTGAGCCGCTACGAGCAGTACTTC,CASSAGTSGGVSRYEQYF
TRBV5-4,TRBJ2-3,TRBD2,few,TGTGCCAGCAGCTTCGGACTAGCGGGGTTCACAGATACGCAGTATTTT,CASSFGLAGFTDTQYF
TRBV18,TRBJ1-2,TRBD1,NA,TGTGCCAGCTCACCGGAGTCGGACAGGGTTGGCTACACCTTC,CASSPESDRVGYTF
TRBV3-1/TRBV3-2,TRBJ2-2,NA,many,TGTGCCAGCAGCCAAGATTTGGGCCCTAACACCGGGGAGCTGTTTTTT,CASSQDLGPNTGELFF
TRBV7-9,TRBJ2-4,TRBD1,NA,TGTGCCAGCAGCCCACCCGGGACAGGGAACATTCAGTACTTC,CASSPPGTGNIQYF
TRBV2,TRBJ2-7,TRBD1,NA,TGTGCCAGCAGTGAAGCGGACAGGGTGAGCTCCTACGAGCAGTACTTC,CASSEADRVSSYEQYF
TRBV28,TRBJ1-2,TRBD1,NA,TGTGCCAGCACAGGGGGCTACTATGGCTACACCTTC,CASTGGYYGYTF
TRBV19,TRBJ1-5,NA,NA,TGTGCCAGTAGCCCCTCGCACTCATTAGGCAATCAGCCCCAGCATTTT,CASSPSHSLGNQPQHF
TRBV12-5,TRBJ1-6,NA,NA,TGTGCTAGTGGCGGGAATTCACCCCTCCACTTT,CASGGNSPLHF